This entry lists 18 T cell receptor beta chains sequenced from one sample in a study of blood T cell repertoires in COVID-19. TCRdb keeps only in-frame clones here, not all; method: immunoSEQ multiplex PCR. The sample lists under 300,000 clones; roughly 90% were seen once. Sequencing was performed on PBMCs or T cells enriched from blood (not recorded which). Source of these receptors: a woman aged 45 to 65 who had recovered from COVID-19.

The chain couples TRBV7-8 to TRBJ2-7, with 9 positions matching TRBD2. From germline, CDR1 is SGHVS and CDR2 FQNEAQ. Germline trimming cut 4 bases from V and 3 bases from J; bases unmatched to any gene: 7. This CDR3 has 15 residues. CDR3 sequence (DNA): TGTGCCAGCAGCTGGGGGACTAGCCGTGACTACGAGCAGTACTTC. This translates into CASSWGTSRDYEQYF.

This chain links TRBV18 with TRBJ1-5; D is unresolved. With 2 bases removed from V and 5 bases from J, the gap between germline ends came to 13 bases. The CDR3 sequence is 15 residues long. Per the germline V gene, CDR1 is KGHSH and CDR2 is LQKENI. CDR3 DNA sequence: TGTGCCAGCTCACCATCCGGGAGAACTCATCAGCCCCAGCATTTT. It translates to CASSPSGRTHQPQHF.

This chain connects TRBV4-2 to TRBJ2-7, with 9 bases lining up with TRBD2. The CDR3 contains 15 residues. Per the germline V gene, CDR1 is LGHNA and CDR2 is YNFKEQ. The junction had 9 bases not matched to a gene; V was cut back by 5 bases and J by 4 bases. The CDR3 nucleotides read TGTGCCAGCAGCGAAGCTAGCGGGACCGGTTACGAGCAGTACTTC. It specifies CASSEASGTGYEQYF.

The chain uses TRBV7-3 and TRBJ2-5, with D possibly TRBD1 on 6 matching bases. In germline, CDR1 is SGHTA, CDR2 FQGTGA. V dropped 5 bases and J dropped 2 bases, with 9 bases sitting between them. The CDR3 runs to 13 residues. CDR3 amino acids: CASSPDRQETQYF. CDR3 nucleotide sequence: TGTGCCAGCAGCCCCGACAGGCAAGAGACCCAGTACTTC.

The chain is built from TRBV5-4 and TRBJ1-2; 8 nucleotides agree with TRBD1. The CDR3 is 16 amino acids. The trim removed 4 bases at V and 0 bases at J, leaving 8 bases unmatched. Germline V gene lookup returns CDR1 SGHNT and CDR2 YYREEE (reference sequence). CDR3 coding DNA: TGTGCCAGCAGCCGGGGTCAGGGGGCGACTAACTATGGCTACACCTTC. Protein sequence: CASSRGQGATNYGYTF.

This clone was picked up one time. The chain links TRBV19 to TRBJ2-2, with 8 bases that match TRBD1. The V segment lost 10 bases and the J segment 8 bases; nucleotides outside the gene matches: 12. This CDR3 spans 14 amino acids. Looked up from germline, CDR1 is LNHDA and CDR2 is SQIVND (reference sequence). CDR3 DNA sequence: TGTGCCACCCACCAGGACAGGGACAGGGGGGAGCTGTTTTTT. Encoded protein: CATHQDRDRGELFF.

The chain recombines TRBV6-2 or TRBV6-3 with TRBJ1-5; no reliable D call. From germline, CDR1 is MNHEY and CDR2 SVGEGT. V was trimmed by 0 bases and J by 1 base, leaving 10 bases between them. There are 16 residues in the CDR3. The CDR3 sequence is CASSYSLRKSNQPQHF. DNA for the CDR3: TGTGCCAGCAGTTACTCGCTCAGGAAGAGCAATCAGCCCCAGCATTTT.

The chain combines TRBV27 with TRBJ1-2, with 10 bases fitting TRBD1. J gave up 7 bases and V 6 bases, and 5 bases lay outside the gene matches. The CDR3 extends over 13 amino acids. Germline V lookup: CDR1 MNHEY, CDR2 SMNVEV (reference sequence). The CDR3 sequence: CASSPGTGVGYTF. CDR3 coding DNA: TGTGCCAGCAGCCCCGGGACAGGGGTTGGCTACACCTTC.

V gene TRBV6-5 combines with J gene TRBJ1-2, with a tentative D call TRBD1 (6 bases). The CDR3 totals 15 residues. The germline CDR1 and CDR2 sequences are MNHEY and SVGAGI. Trimming cost V 5 bases and J 2 bases, with 15 bases left between them. Here the CDR3 DNA reads TGTGCCAGCAGTAGGACAGCTAGATCCAACTATGGCTACACCTTC. Its protein product is CASSRTARSNYGYTF.

The rearrangement joins TRBV7-2 to TRBJ2-7; 10 bases align to TRBD2. Germline V gene lookup returns CDR1 SGHTA and CDR2 FQGNSA. V was clipped by 1 base and J by 7 bases; unmatched bases: 7. This CDR3 has 15 residues. The CDR3 coding sequence is TGTGCCAGCAGCTTAGAGGTGGGACTAGCGAAAGAGCAGTACTTC. Protein: CASSLEVGLAKEQYF.

The gene calls are TRBV30 and TRBJ1-1; D is unclear. The V gene's germline CDR1 is GTSNPN and CDR2 SVGIG (reference sequence). The CDR3 runs to 13 residues. Trimming removed 7 bases at V and 0 bases at J, with 12 bases between. CDR3 nucleotide sequence: TGTGCCTCCAAAGGAGGTTTGAACACTGAAGCTTTCTTT. Translating gives CASKGGLNTEAFF.

V and J are TRBV19 and TRBJ1-2; no definite D call. Germline CDR1 and CDR2: LNHDA and SQIVND (reference sequence). V was clipped by 8 bases and J by 4 bases, with 11 bases between them. The CDR3 contains 12 residues. This CDR3 reads CASQDGGYGYTF. As DNA, the CDR3 is TGTGCCAGTCAGGACGGAGGCTATGGCTACACCTTC. The full variable domain, with the rest looked up from reference TRBV19 and TRBJ1-2, is DGGITQSPKYLFRKEGQNVTLSCEQNLNHDAMYWYRQDPGQGLRLIYYSQIVNDFQKGDIAEGYSVSREKKESFPLTVTSAQKNPTAFYLCASQDGGYGYTFGSGTRLTVV.

This sequence joins TRBV7-3 and TRBJ2-3; 7 nucleotides match TRBD2. This CDR3 has 14 amino acids. Germline V gives CDR1 SGHTA, CDR2 FQGTGA. V shed 4 bases and J 1 base; nucleotides not matched to a gene: 2. For the CDR3, the DNA is TGTGCCAGCAGCTCCCTAGCGGGCACAGATACGCAGTATTTT. Its translation: CASSSLAGTDTQYF.

V and J are TRBV19 and TRBJ1-2; D gene unclear. V lost 6 bases, J lost 6 bases, and 14 bases lay in between. This CDR3 region has 13 residues. The germline CDR1 and CDR2 sequences are LNHDA and SQIVND (reference sequence). The chain's CDR3 is CASRQEWYNGYTF. The CDR3 bases are TGTGCCAGTAGGCAAGAGTGGTATAATGGCTACACCTTC.

This rearrangement joins TRBV10-3 to TRBJ1-1; the D gene is possibly TRBD1 (6 bases). The CDR3 spans 13 residues. Germline V gene sequence: CDR1 ENHRY, CDR2 SYGVKD. The V end lost 6 bases, the J end lost 1 base, and 9 bases lay between the germline ends. CDR3: CAIRKGENTEAFF. The CDR3 DNA follows: TGTGCCATCAGGAAGGGGGAGAACACTGAAGCTTTCTTT.

CDR3 protein: CASSFWAKNEQYF. The CDR3 nucleotides are TGTGCCAGCAGTTTTTGGGCTAAAAACGAGCAGTACTTC. V usage is TRBV28 and J usage is TRBJ2-7, with no clear D. V lost 3 bases and J 5 bases, leaving 11 bases between the germline ends. Germline lookup yields CDR1 MDHEN and CDR2 SYDVKM. The CDR3 is 13 amino acids.

Notes on this clone: Compared with germline, one end of the junction differs, possibly owing to a read error. V and J are TRBV25-1 and TRBJ2-5, with D possibly matching TRBD1 (6 bases). Germline V lookup: CDR1 MGHDK, CDR2 SYGVNS. CDR3 length: 11 amino acids. The CDR3 DNA reads TGTGCCAGCAGTGCCCGGACAGAGCTTAACTTC. Its protein is CASSARTELNF.

The V and J genes are TRBV5-1 and TRBJ1-1; tentatively, D is TRBD1 (6 bases). V lost 3 bases and J lost 1, with 13 bases in between. Germline assignment: CDR1 SGHRS and CDR2 YFSETQ. The CDR3 spans 15 residues. The CDR3 DNA is TGCGCCAGCAGCTCGATACAGGGAGAGAACACTGAAGCTTTCTTT. Protein sequence: CASSSIQGENTEAFF.